One and the same sample provided the 24 T cell receptor beta chains below, sequenced in a study of early T cells in non-severe SARS-CoV-2 infection (dated by TCRdb to about 2021). Libraries came from 5' RACE. Sequenced using a NextSeq 500. TCRdb reworked the public reads: Q25 trimming with fastp, MiXCR clone assembly, productive beta chains retained. Each record represents a unique CDR3 protein, reported with the most common genes and DNA among its rows. The sample table holds 40,000 to 60,000 distinct CDR3 sequences, of which 7.7% were seen once. Jointly, the top ten make up approximately 5% of the sample. Sequenced sample: whole blood. The receptors come from an adult who was a healthcare worker with PCR-confirmed SARS-CoV-2 infection or an uninfected control (not recorded which).

The chain couples TRBV12-3 or TRBV12-4 to TRBJ1-5, with D perhaps matching TRBD1 (5 bases). V was cut by 7 bases and J by 1 base, with 14 bases left in between. The CDR3 is 15 amino acids. The CDR3 reads CASTYWGSSNQPQHF. CDR3 nucleotides: TGTGCCAGCACCTATTGGGGGAGCAGCAATCAGCCCCAGCATTTT.

This clonotype has only a few counts. This sequence joins TRBV4-1 and TRBJ1-2; D unresolved. The germline gives CDR1 MGHRA, CDR2 YSYEKL. This CDR3 has 14 residues. V lost 0 bases and J 4 bases, leaving 9 bases between the germline ends. As DNA, the CDR3 is TGCGCCAGCAGCCAAGAAGGGCAGATCTATGGCTACACCTTC. Residues: CASSQEGQIYGYTF.

This clonotype came up a few times. The J gene is TRBJ2-1, the V gene TRBV4-3, with TRBD1 matching 7 bases. The CDR3 extends over 16 amino acids. Looked up from germline, CDR1 is LGHNA and CDR2 is YSLEER. Unmatched junction bases numbered 4, after V lost 0 bases and J lost 2 bases. The CDR3 nucleotides are TGCGCCAGCAGCCAAGATCTTCAGGGGGCCTACAATGAGCAGTTCTTC. Residues: CASSQDLQGAYNEQFF.

The chain recombines TRBV12-3 or TRBV12-4 with TRBJ1-2; D is undetermined. V lost 1 base, J lost 7 bases, and 7 bases lay in between. This CDR3 has 12 amino acids. In DNA, the CDR3 is TGTGCCAGCAGTTTAGAAGGAGCTGGCTACACCTTC. It translates to CASSLEGAGYTF.

In its sample, this clonotype was seen a few times. The CDR3 region is CASSLAGTDTQYF. In nucleotides, the CDR3 is TGTGCCAGCAGTTTAGCGGGGACAGATACGCAGTATTTT. The chain combines TRBV12-3 or TRBV12-4 with TRBJ2-3; unclear D gene. Trimming left V 0 bases short and J 3 bases short, with 4 bases between. This CDR3 region has 13 residues.

This clonotype occurred once. This chain links TRBV28 with TRBJ2-4; D is possibly TRBD1 or TRBD2 (5 bases each). Trimming stripped 2 bases from V and 3 bases from J, with 14 bases between. This CDR3 is built from 16 residues. The germline CDR1 and CDR2 sequences are MDHEN and SYDVKM. Here the CDR3 DNA reads TGTGCCAGCAGTTTACCGGGACGGTCAGTCAAAAACATTCAGTACTTC. This encodes CASSLPGRSVKNIQYF.

The J gene is TRBJ2-5, the V gene TRBV27; D is possibly TRBD1 (5 bases). The CDR3 is 14 amino acids. Germline assignment: CDR1 MNHEY and CDR2 SMNVEV (reference sequence). V lost 2 bases to trimming and J lost 10 bases, with 17 bases between them. The CDR3 DNA is TGTGCCAGCAGTTTAGGGGCCCCCCCAAGAGACCAGTACTTC. Residues: CASSLGAPPRDQYF.

In its sample, this clonotype was seen many times. The chain links TRBV12-3 or TRBV12-4 to TRBJ2-7; D gene ambiguous. V was shortened by 1 base and J by 0 bases, with 16 bases between the two germline ends. The CDR3 consists of 17 residues. The CDR3 coding sequence is TGTGCCAGCAGTTTAGAACCCCCGGGTGCGAGCTCCTACGAGCAGTACTTC. It encodes CASSLEPPGASSYEQYF.

The genes are TRBV5-4 and TRBJ2-3; no clear D gene. CDR1 is SGHNT and CDR2 is YYREEE in the germline V gene (reference sequence). There are 16 residues in the CDR3. V was pared by 4 bases and J by 5 bases, with 20 bases between. CDR3: CASSALHSEVGDTQYF. CDR3 DNA sequence: TGTGCCAGCAGCGCCCTTCACTCCGAGGTAGGAGATACGCAGTATTTT. Supplemented by reference TRBV5-4 and TRBJ2-3, the full variable domain reads ETGVTQSPTHLIKTRGQQVTLRCSSQSGHNTVSWYQQALGQGPQFIFQYYREEENGRGNFPPRFSGLQFPNYSSELNVNALELDDSALYLCASSALHSEVGDTQYFGPGTRLTVL.

V is TRBV5-4 and J is TRBJ2-3; tentative D call: TRBD2 (6 bases). Germline values: CDR1 SGHNT, CDR2 YYREEE (reference sequence). The CDR3 extends over 14 amino acids. Trimming took off 4 bases at V and 2 bases at J, with 11 bases between the two ends. The CDR3 DNA reads as TGTGCCAGCAGCCGACTAGGGCCCACAGATACGCAGTATTTT. Translation gives CASSRLGPTDTQYF. The full variable domain, in which reference TRBV5-4 and TRBJ2-3 provide the parts outside the CDR3, is ETGVTQSPTHLIKTRGQQVTLRCSSQSGHNTVSWYQQALGQGPQFIFQYYREEENGRGNFPPRFSGLQFPNYSSELNVNALELDDSALYLCASSRLGPTDTQYFGPGTRLTVL.

The rearrangement links TRBV12-3 or TRBV12-4 to TRBJ1-2, with a possible D match to TRBD1 (5 bases). V was clipped by 3 bases and J by 4 bases, with 9 bases between them. The CDR3 is 13 amino acids. The chain's CDR3 is CASSFDSPYGYTF. The CDR3 DNA is TGTGCCAGCAGTTTCGACAGTCCCTATGGCTACACCTTC.

There are a few counts of this clonotype. CDR3 nucleotide sequence: TGTGCCAGCAGTTACGGGGGACAGGAGCAGTACTTC. It codes for CASSYGGQEQYF. This rearrangement joins TRBV6-5 to TRBJ2-7, with TRBD1 identical over 7 bases. With 2 bases clipped from V and 7 bases from J, the junction kept 2 bases outside the gene matches. This CDR3 spans 12 amino acids. Germline lookup yields CDR1 MNHEY and CDR2 SVGAGI.

In its sample, this clonotype was seen many times. The rearrangement uses TRBV20-1 and TRBJ1-2, with 9 nucleotides matching TRBD1. The length of the CDR3 is 15 residues. With 6 bases clipped from V and 4 bases from J, the junction kept 12 bases outside the gene matches. Germline loops: CDR1 DFQATT, CDR2 SNEGSKA (reference sequence). This chain's CDR3 is CSAGPGQGPGYGYTF. CDR3 nucleotides: TGCAGTGCCGGCCCGGGACAGGGTCCTGGCTATGGCTACACCTTC.

This clonotype was found many times. The chain couples TRBV9 to TRBJ1-2, with D perhaps TRBD1 (6 bases). Germline CDR1 and CDR2: SGDLS and YYNGEE. The CDR3 spans 13 residues. The V and J ends lost 3 bases and 7 bases respectively, with 13 bases between them. The CDR3 DNA reads as TGTGCCAGCAGCGCAGGGGAGGGTTCTGGCTACACCTTC. Residues: CASSAGEGSGYTF.

This clonotype was detected many times. The chain combines TRBV29-1 with TRBJ2-2, with TRBD1 identical over 7 bases. With 4 bases clipped from V and 0 bases from J, the junction kept 5 bases outside the gene matches. Germline CDR1 reads SQVTM; CDR2 reads ANQGSEA. There are 15 residues in the CDR3. CDR3 in DNA: TGCAGCGTTGTGCCAGGGGGAACGAACACCGGGGAGCTGTTTTTT. Protein: CSVVPGGTNTGELFF.

The J gene is TRBJ2-3, the V gene TRBV20-1; no reliable D call. CDR1 DFQATT and CDR2 SNEGSKA come from the germline V gene (reference sequence). The CDR3 sequence is 14 residues long. The V end lost 0 bases, the J end lost 2 bases, and 9 bases lay between the germline ends. CDR3 in DNA: TGCAGTGCTAGAGATGAAGGATACACAGATACGCAGTATTTT. Translation: CSARDEGYTDTQYF.

This clonotype appeared a few times. V usage is TRBV6-6 and J usage is TRBJ2-6; D might be TRBD2 (5 bases). The length of the CDR3 is 17 residues. V lost 4 bases and J 0 bases, leaving 13 bases between the germline ends. Germline CDR1 is MNHNY and CDR2 is SVGAGI (reference sequence). The CDR3, as DNA: TGTGCCAGCAGTTCACCGGGAATAAGCTCTGGGGCCAACGTCCTGACTTTC. As protein: CASSSPGISSGANVLTF.

This clonotype has just a few counts. The V and J genes are TRBV28 and TRBJ1-2; D not resolved. The V gene's germline CDR1 is MDHEN and CDR2 SYDVKM. This CDR3 region has 11 residues. Trimming pared 5 bases from V and 5 bases from J, leaving 6 bases between. The CDR3 DNA reads as TGTGCCAGCAGTGACACGTATGGCTACACCTTC. It translates to CASSDTYGYTF.

The rearrangement uses TRBV30 and TRBJ1-3, with a possible D match to TRBD1 (5 bases). V was pared by 4 bases and J by 4 bases, with 8 bases between. Germline loops: CDR1 GTSNPN, CDR2 SVGIG (reference sequence). The CDR3 has 12 residues. The CDR3 coding sequence is TGTGCCTGGAAGGGGCTCGGAAACACCATATATTTT. This gives the protein CAWKGLGNTIYF.

This clonotype has a count of ten or more. The chain joins TRBV5-1 to TRBJ2-3; 9 nucleotides align to TRBD2. Germline loops: CDR1 SGHRS, CDR2 YFSETQ. After removal of 2 bases from V and 2 bases from J, the junction contained 3 bases not matched to a gene. The CDR3 has 15 amino acids. The CDR3 protein is CASSFSGSPTDTQYF. The CDR3 nucleotides read TGCGCCAGCAGCTTTAGCGGGAGCCCCACAGATACGCAGTATTTT.

At least ten counts were recorded for this clonotype. The chain is built from TRBV27 and TRBJ2-1; 7 nucleotides line up with TRBD2. Unmatched junction bases numbered 13, after V lost 9 bases and J lost 5 bases. CDR3 length: 15 amino acids. From germline, CDR1 is MNHEY and CDR2 SMNVEV (reference sequence). The CDR3 DNA reads TGTGCCAGTAGTATCAGGGAGGGCTCTCACAATGAGCAGTTCTTC. Protein: CASSIREGSHNEQFF.

This clonotype was seen a handful of times. The chain recombines TRBV2 with TRBJ2-7; 8 nucleotides match TRBD1. Germline V CDR1 and CDR2: SNHLY, FYNNEI. This CDR3 spans 12 amino acids. V lost 6 bases and J lost 12; bases outside the gene matches: 10. The CDR3 bases are TGTGCCAGCAGAGGGGAACAGGGGGAATGGTACTTC. This encodes CASRGEQGEWYF.

This clonotype was counted at least ten times. The chain uses TRBV4-1 and TRBJ1-1, with D unresolved. CDR3 length: 15 residues. Trimming removed 0 bases at V and 3 bases at J, with 11 bases between. Germline V CDR1 and CDR2: MGHRA, YSYEKL. The DNA for the CDR3 is TGCGCCAGCAGCCAAGATCGCAGGCGGGACACTGAAGCTTTCTTT. As protein: CASSQDRRRDTEAFF.

This clonotype was observed a few times. The chain combines TRBV3-1 with TRBJ1-5; no clear D gene. The CDR3 length is 14 residues. Germline assignment: CDR1 LGHDT and CDR2 YNNKEL (reference sequence). V gave up 0 bases and J gave up 1 base, with 4 bases separating them. The CDR3 sequence: CASSQDLSNQPQHF. The DNA for the CDR3 is TGTGCCAGCAGCCAAGATCTGAGCAATCAGCCCCAGCATTTT.